What follows are 30 T cell receptor beta chains derived from one specimen sequenced in a study of vaccination and CD4 T cells after COVID-19 (dated by TCRdb to about 2022). The library was prepared using PCR. The data were produced on an Illumina iSeq 100. At the Johns Hopkins FTIC core, DNA from the cultured CD4+ T cells underwent TCR sequencing with the Oncomine TCR Beta short-read assay. TCRdb applied fastp at Q25 and MiXCR to the public reads, then kept only in-frame beta chains. Identical CDR3 proteins give one entry, which carries the most common genes and DNA. This sample lists about 15,000 distinct CDR3 sequences; about 60% were detected once. The ten largest clonotypes hold around 6.2% of the sample. No antigen is known for these receptors. In the paper's terms, the treatment or condition label means: 10-day PBMC culture with coronavirus spike peptide pools or control peptides (ViraFEST assay).

The specimen was CD4+ T cells from blood, cultured in vitro. The receptors were gathered from a human donor who had recovered from COVID-19.

This sequence joins TRBV2 and TRBJ1-1, with TRBD1 identical over 8 bases. Germline assignment: CDR1 SNHLY and CDR2 FYNNEI. This CDR3 spans 14 amino acids. The V segment lost 5 bases and the J segment 0 bases; nucleotides outside the gene matches: 2. CDR3 nucleotides: TGTGCCAGCAGTCAGGGGGCTTTGAACACTGAAGCTTTCTTT. Its protein is CASSQGALNTEAFF. The full variable domain, with the rest looked up from reference TRBV2 and TRBJ1-1, is EPEVTQTPSHQVTQMGQEVILRCVPISNHLYFYWYRQILGQKVEFLVSFYNNEISEKSEIFDDQFSVERPDGSNFTLKIRSTKLEDSAMYFCASSQGALNTEAFFGQGTRLTVV.

This clonotype is judged large. This chain joins TRBV7-9 and TRBJ2-5; D is perhaps TRBD1 (6 bases). The V gene's germline CDR1 is SEHNR and CDR2 FQNEAQ (reference sequence). The CDR3 is 14 amino acids. The V end lost 2 bases, the J end lost 4 bases, and 11 bases lay between the germline ends. The chain's CDR3 is CASSLSSRGETQYF. The CDR3 DNA reads TGTGCCAGCAGCTTATCGAGCAGGGGAGAGACCCAGTACTTC. The full variable domain, rest sourced from reference TRBV7-9 and TRBJ2-5, is DTGVSQNPRHKITKRGQNVTFRCDPISEHNRLYWYRQTLGQGPEFLTYFQNEAQLEKSRLLSDRFSAERPKGSFSTLEIQRTEQGDSAMYLCASSLSSRGETQYFGPGTRLLVL.

This clonotype was seen a handful of times. The rearrangement joins TRBV30 to TRBJ1-2; unclear D gene. This CDR3 has 11 amino acids. V shed 3 bases and J shed 8 bases, with 10 bases lying between them. Germline V gene data show CDR1 as GTSNPN and CDR2 as SVGIG (reference sequence). The CDR3 sequence is CAWSRTRGYTF. In nucleotides, the CDR3 is TGTGCCTGGAGCAGGACGAGGGGCTACACCTTC.

This rearrangement joins TRBV7-9 to TRBJ2-2, with a weak D call TRBD2 (6 bases). Per the germline V gene, CDR1 is SEHNR and CDR2 is FQNEAQ (reference sequence). V lost 5 bases, J lost 0 bases, and 10 bases lay in between. This CDR3 is 15 amino acids long. DNA of the CDR3: TGTGCCAGCAGCAAAGGGACTGCGAACACCGGGGAGCTGTTTTTT. The encoded protein is CASSKGTANTGELFF.

This clonotype was picked up a small number of times. The chain joins TRBV2 to TRBJ1-2, with 9 positions matching TRBD1. Germline-derived CDR1 and CDR2 are SNHLY and FYNNEI. Unmatched junction bases numbered 8, after V lost 4 bases and J lost 2 bases. The CDR3 has 16 residues. Here the CDR3 reads CASSGTGVPSNYGYTF. The CDR3 DNA sequence: TGTGCCAGCAGTGGGACAGGGGTCCCCTCCAACTATGGCTACACCTTC.

The V call is TRBV6-1, the J call TRBJ2-1, with D tentatively TRBD2 (6 bases). Looked up from germline, CDR1 is MNHNS and CDR2 is SASEGT. V was shortened by 6 bases and J by 0 bases, with 15 bases between the two germline ends. This CDR3 comprises 16 residues. CDR3 protein: CASRPVSGRSYNEQFF. The CDR3 nucleotides are TGTGCCAGCAGACCCGTTAGCGGACGCTCCTACAATGAGCAGTTCTTC.

This rearrangement joins TRBV12-3 or TRBV12-4 to TRBJ1-5; a possible D gene is TRBD1 (5 bases). This CDR3 region has 13 residues. Trimming cost V 1 base and J 8 bases, with 9 bases left between them. The CDR3 coding sequence is TGTGCCAGCAGTTTAGGACAGTACAAGCCCCAGCATTTT. Its translation: CASSLGQYKPQHF.

This chain uses TRBV6-1 with TRBJ1-6; 11 nucleotides agree with TRBD1. The CDR3 consists of 17 residues. CDR1 MNHNS and CDR2 SASEGT come from the germline V gene. J was trimmed by 10 bases and V by 5 bases; bases with no gene match: 13. The CDR3 nucleotides read TGTGCCAGCAGTAGAAAGCCGGGACAGGGGGTACACTCACCCCTCCACTTT. Amino acid sequence: CASSRKPGQGVHSPLHF.

The V gene is TRBV12-3 or TRBV12-4, the J gene TRBJ1-2; D not resolved. V was trimmed by 0 bases and J by 8 bases, leaving 13 bases between them. This CDR3 contains 14 residues. CDR3 DNA sequence: TGTGCCAGCAGTTTAGCGACGGGAGGGAGAGGCTACACCTTC. This translates into CASSLATGGRGYTF.

This clonotype has just a few counts. The V gene is TRBV20-1, the J gene TRBJ1-1; weak D call: TRBD1 (6 bases). Germline V lookup: CDR1 DFQATT, CDR2 SNEGSKA (reference sequence). The CDR3 spans 12 residues. V was shortened by 5 bases and J by 8 bases, with 15 bases between the two germline ends. The chain's CDR3 is CSAAGSGAEAFF. CDR3 bases: TGCAGTGCTGCAGGGTCGGGGGCCGAAGCTTTCTTT.

The rearrangement uses TRBV2 and TRBJ2-7; D not certain. Germline lookup yields CDR1 SNHLY and CDR2 FYNNEI. V lost 7 bases to trimming and J lost 3 bases, with 16 bases between them. The CDR3 sequence is 14 residues long. The CDR3 is CASTPDRENYEQYF. The CDR3 bases are TGTGCCAGCACACCCGATAGGGAAAACTACGAGCAGTACTTC.

The V gene is TRBV12-3 or TRBV12-4, the J gene TRBJ1-5, with 7 bases lining up with TRBD1. The CDR3 spans 15 residues. Losses at the gene ends were 1 base for V and 2 bases for J; bases not matched to a gene: 2. The CDR3 nucleotides are TGTGCCAGCAGTTTAGAAGGGGGCGGCAATCAGCCCCAGCATTTT. Its protein is CASSLEGGGNQPQHF.

V gene TRBV6-2 or TRBV6-3 combines with J gene TRBJ2-6, with 11 nucleotides matching TRBD1. Trimming took 0 bases from V and 1 from J; bases not matched to a gene: 8. The CDR3 is 20 amino acids. Per germline, CDR1 MNHEY and CDR2 SVGEGT. Here the CDR3 reads CASSYSIGQGARSGANVLTF. The CDR3, as DNA: TGTGCCAGCAGTTACTCGATAGGACAGGGGGCCAGGTCTGGGGCCAACGTCCTGACTTTC.

In this sample, this clonotype turned up a few times. The chain recombines TRBV27 with TRBJ1-3; D uncertain. In germline, CDR1 is MNHEY, CDR2 SMNVEV (reference sequence). This CDR3 is 14 amino acids long. V lost 6 bases and J lost 5, with 14 bases in between. The CDR3 protein is CASSPRASRNTIYF. Written as DNA, the CDR3 is TGTGCCAGCAGCCCTAGGGCATCAAGAAACACCATATATTTT.

CDR3 sequence (DNA): TGCAGTGCGGGGGGTAGCGGGAGGGCGACAGATACGCAGTATTTT. It specifies CSAGGSGRATDTQYF. This rearrangement joins TRBV20-1 to TRBJ2-3, with 11 bases aligning to TRBD2. The CDR3 has 15 residues. Losses at the gene ends were 6 bases for V and 3 bases for J; bases not matched to a gene: 8. In germline, CDR1 is DFQATT, CDR2 SNEGSKA (reference sequence).

The chain links TRBV28 to TRBJ1-3, with a weak D call TRBD1 (6 bases). Per germline, CDR1 MDHEN and CDR2 SYDVKM. With 5 bases removed from V and 5 bases from J, the gap between germline ends came to 16 bases. This CDR3 is 15 amino acids long. CDR3 in DNA: TGTGCCAGCAGTGCACCAGGGGAAGGGAGAAACACCATATATTTT. Translation gives CASSAPGEGRNTIYF.

In its sample, this clonotype was seen a few times. This chain joins TRBV20-1 and TRBJ2-5; D is perhaps TRBD1 (6 bases). Germline CDR1 and CDR2: DFQATT and SNEGSKA (reference sequence). The CDR3 extends over 13 amino acids. Trimming took off 4 bases at V and 13 bases at J, with 22 bases between the two ends. The chain's CDR3 is CSATTGFSRDRYF. The CDR3 nucleotides are TGCAGTGCTACAACAGGGTTCTCAAGAGACCGGTACTTC.

The table lists this clonotype with a few counts. The genes are TRBV6-1 and TRBJ1-2; the match to TRBD1 covers 11 bases. The J segment lost 4 bases and the V segment lost 5 bases, leaving 6 bases of the junction unmatched. This CDR3 contains 15 residues. Germline lookup yields CDR1 MNHNS and CDR2 SASEGT. CDR3 loop: CASSRPGQGGYGYTF. DNA of the CDR3: TGTGCCAGCAGTCGACCGGGACAGGGGGGCTATGGCTACACCTTC.

The chain employs TRBV27 and TRBJ1-6, with 7 positions matching TRBD1. V was clipped by 4 bases and J by 1 base; unmatched bases: 4. Germline-derived CDR1 and CDR2 are MNHEY and SMNVEV (reference sequence). The CDR3 spans 16 residues. In nucleotides, the CDR3 is TGTGCCAGCAGTTCAACAGGGGCTTCCTATAATTCACCCCTCCACTTT. As protein: CASSSTGASYNSPLHF.

This chain connects TRBV3-1 to TRBJ1-5, with 7 bases lining up with TRBD1. Germline CDR1 and CDR2: LGHDT and YNNKEL (reference sequence). The CDR3 covers 14 residues. V dropped 3 bases and J dropped 4; count of bases not matched to a gene: 3. For the CDR3, the DNA is TGTGCCAGCAGCCAGCCGGGACAGAATCAGCCCCAGCATTTT. This gives the protein CASSQPGQNQPQHF. Full variable domain (remainder filled in from reference TRBV3-1 and TRBJ1-5): DTAVSQTPKYLVTQMGNDKSIKCEQNLGHDTMYWYKQDSKKFLKIMFSYNNKELIINETVPNRFSPKSPDKAHLNLHINSLELGDSAVYFCASSQPGQNQPQHFGDGTRLSIL.

The rearrangement uses TRBV24-1 and TRBJ2-7; the D gene is possibly TRBD2 (5 bases). CDR1 and CDR2 (germline): KGHDR, SFDVKD. CDR3 length: 12 residues. Between the trimmed V and J ends, which lost 6 bases and 3 bases, there was a span of 8 bases. The CDR3 loop reads CATSPGSYEQYF. In nucleotides, the CDR3 is TGTGCCACCAGTCCGGGGAGCTACGAGCAGTACTTC.

The gene calls are TRBV20-1 and TRBJ2-2; 7 nucleotides align to TRBD2. The germline CDR1 and CDR2 sequences are DFQATT and SNEGSKA (reference sequence). The ends lost 5 bases at V and 5 bases at J; junction bases unmatched: 14. The CDR3 has 16 amino acids. CDR3 region: CSAPLGGSAGTGELFF. CDR3 nucleotides: TGCAGTGCTCCCCTTGGCGGGAGTGCTGGTACCGGGGAGCTGTTTTTT.

The rearrangement links TRBV19 to TRBJ1-5; 7 bases are a match to TRBD1. The CDR3 consists of 15 residues. V dropped 5 bases and J dropped 7; count of bases not matched to a gene: 11. Germline values: CDR1 LNHDA, CDR2 SQIVND (reference sequence). Here the CDR3 DNA reads TGTGCCAGTAGTCAAAATCCGGGACAGACGCAGCCCCAGCATTTT. This codes for CASSQNPGQTQPQHF.

This clonotype was seen only a few times. The chain employs TRBV10-3 and TRBJ2-5; D uncertain. This CDR3 contains 16 residues. From germline, CDR1 is ENHRY and CDR2 SYGVKD. The ends were cut back, 4 bases at V and 2 bases at J, with 17 bases in the middle. CDR3 bases: TGTGCCATCAGTGTCGTCCGGGCTTCGCTACAAGAGACCCAGTACTTC. The encoded protein is CAISVVRASLQETQYF.

V gene TRBV20-1 combines with J gene TRBJ2-3; weak D call: TRBD1 (6 bases). The CDR3 contains 14 residues. CDR1 is DFQATT and CDR2 is SNEGSKA in the germline V gene (reference sequence). Trimming took 6 bases from V and 4 from J, leaving 17 bases between them. The CDR3 reads CSAPRQATADTQYF. The DNA for the CDR3 is TGCAGTGCACCTAGACAGGCTACGGCAGATACGCAGTATTTT.

J is TRBJ2-5 and V is TRBV20-1; a possible D gene is TRBD2 (6 bases). There are 11 residues in the CDR3. Germline assignment: CDR1 DFQATT and CDR2 SNEGSKA (reference sequence). Deletions cut 5 bases from V and 3 bases from J, with 7 bases between. CDR3 protein: CSARGEETQYF. The CDR3 DNA reads TGCAGTGCTCGCGGGGAAGAGACCCAGTACTTC.

The CDR3 loop reads CASSHTETTGGRGYTF. CDR3 coding DNA: TGCGCCAGCAGTCATACCGAAACAACAGGGGGCCGGGGCTACACCTTC. The chain recombines TRBV4-1 with TRBJ1-2; 9 nucleotides match TRBD1. CDR1 and CDR2 (germline): MGHRA, YSYEKL. CDR3 length: 16 amino acids. V shed 6 bases and J 8 bases; nucleotides not matched to a gene: 16.

This sequence joins TRBV7-9 and TRBJ2-7, with D hard to call. V lost 1 base to trimming and J lost 2 bases, with 9 bases between them. This CDR3 has 14 amino acids. CDR1 and CDR2 (germline): SEHNR, FQNEAQ (reference sequence). The CDR3 nucleotides read TGTGCCAGCAGCTTAGGCAGGTTCGCCTACGAGCAGTACTTC. It is translated as CASSLGRFAYEQYF.

The chain couples TRBV30 to TRBJ1-1; 8 bases are shared with TRBD1. Unmatched junction bases numbered 6, after V lost 1 base and J lost 11 bases. The CDR3 spans 12 residues. Germline assignment: CDR1 GTSNPN and CDR2 SVGIG (reference sequence). The CDR3 here is CAWSAQGAVAFF. CDR3 coding DNA: TGTGCCTGGAGTGCCCAGGGGGCGGTTGCTTTCTTT.

The chain recombines TRBV27 with TRBJ1-5; 11 bases are a match to TRBD1. The ends lost 4 bases at V and 7 bases at J; junction bases unmatched: 3. The CDR3 spans 14 residues. Germline values: CDR1 MNHEY, CDR2 SMNVEV (reference sequence). CDR3 nucleotide sequence: TGTGCCAGCAGTTCTGGGACAGGGGGGCAGCCCCAGCATTTT. Its protein product is CASSSGTGGQPQHF.